The source of this T cell receptor (beta chain) is a study of shared clonotypes between healthy human individuals. Overall study context: Each donor's CD4 naive and CD4 memory cells filled three plates apiece, CD8 naive two, and CD8 memory one.

The junction had 4 bases not matched to a gene; V was cut back by 3 bases and J by 4 bases. CDR1 ENHRY and CDR2 SYGVKD come from the germline V gene. CDR3 length: 15 residues. Every contributor of samples was a Caucasian grown-up residing in Nashville, Tennessee. A CD45RA-negative memory subset and a CD45RA+ naive subset were separated from the CD4+ cells. The repertoire was sequenced with immunoSEQ multiplex PCR; TCRdb's copy has only in-frame clones and lacks some. This table has about 1 million clones, about 75% appearing once. The receptor was isolated from a man in his late teens or twenties in good health. V usage is TRBV10-3 and J usage is TRBJ2-3; 10 nucleotides line up with TRBD1. What was sequenced was memory CD4+ T cells sorted from blood. Subset of the sample: CD45RA-negative fraction. Here the CDR3 reads CAISDGGQGADTQYF. The CDR3 DNA follows: TGTGCCATCAGTGACGGAGGACAGGGGGCAGATACGCAGTATTTT.